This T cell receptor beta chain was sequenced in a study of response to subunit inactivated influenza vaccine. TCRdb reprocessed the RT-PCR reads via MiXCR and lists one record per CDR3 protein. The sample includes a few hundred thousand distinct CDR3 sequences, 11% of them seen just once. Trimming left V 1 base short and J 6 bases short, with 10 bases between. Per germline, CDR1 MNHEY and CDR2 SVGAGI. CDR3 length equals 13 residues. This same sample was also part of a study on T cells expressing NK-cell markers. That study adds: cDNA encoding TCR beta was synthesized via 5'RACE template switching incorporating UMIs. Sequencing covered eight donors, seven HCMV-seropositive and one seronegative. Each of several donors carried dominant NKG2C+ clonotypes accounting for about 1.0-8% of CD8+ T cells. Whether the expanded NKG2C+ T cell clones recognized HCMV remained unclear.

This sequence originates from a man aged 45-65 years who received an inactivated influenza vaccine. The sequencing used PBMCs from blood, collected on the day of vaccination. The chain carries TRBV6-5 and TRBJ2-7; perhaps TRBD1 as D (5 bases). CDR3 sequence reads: CASSYWGSGEQYF. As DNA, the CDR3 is TGTGCCAGCAGTTACTGGGGCTCGGGCGAGCAGTACTTC.